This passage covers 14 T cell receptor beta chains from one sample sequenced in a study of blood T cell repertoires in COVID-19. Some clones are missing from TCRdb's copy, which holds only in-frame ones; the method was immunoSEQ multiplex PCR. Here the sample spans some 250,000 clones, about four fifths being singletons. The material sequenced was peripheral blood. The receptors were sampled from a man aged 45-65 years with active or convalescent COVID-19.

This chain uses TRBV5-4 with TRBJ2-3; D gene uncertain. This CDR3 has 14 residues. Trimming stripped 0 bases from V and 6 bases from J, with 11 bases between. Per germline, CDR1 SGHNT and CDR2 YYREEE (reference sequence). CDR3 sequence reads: CASSLAGVPDTQYF. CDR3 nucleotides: TGTGCCAGCAGCTTGGCCGGAGTCCCCGATACGCAGTATTTT.

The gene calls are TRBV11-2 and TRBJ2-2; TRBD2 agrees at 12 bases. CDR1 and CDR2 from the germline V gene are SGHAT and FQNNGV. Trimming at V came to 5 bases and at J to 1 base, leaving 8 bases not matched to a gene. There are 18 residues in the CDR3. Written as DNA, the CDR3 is TGTGCCAGCAGCATCCCCCTAGCGGGGGGGTGGAACACCGGGGAGCTGTTTTTT. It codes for CASSIPLAGGWNTGELFF.

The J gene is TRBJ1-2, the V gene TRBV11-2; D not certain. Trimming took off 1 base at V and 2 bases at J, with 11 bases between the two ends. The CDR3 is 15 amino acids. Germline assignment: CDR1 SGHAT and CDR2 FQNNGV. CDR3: CASSLGSRRNYGYTF. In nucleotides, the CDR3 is TGTGCCAGCAGCTTAGGGTCTAGGAGAAACTATGGCTACACCTTC.

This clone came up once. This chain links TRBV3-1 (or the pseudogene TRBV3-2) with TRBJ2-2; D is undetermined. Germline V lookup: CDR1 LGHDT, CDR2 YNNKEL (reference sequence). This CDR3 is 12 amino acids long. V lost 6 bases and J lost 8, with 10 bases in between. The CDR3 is CASSQTGGELFF. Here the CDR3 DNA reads TGTGCCAGCAGTCAAACTGGTGGGGAGCTGTTTTTT.

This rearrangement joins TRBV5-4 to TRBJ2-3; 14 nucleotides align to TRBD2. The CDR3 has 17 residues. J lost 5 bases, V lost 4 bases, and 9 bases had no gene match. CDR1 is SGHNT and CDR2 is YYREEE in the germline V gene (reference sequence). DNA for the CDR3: TGTGCCAGCAGCCGTGGACTAGCGGGGGGCCCTTTAGATACGCAGTATTTT. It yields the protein CASSRGLAGGPLDTQYF.

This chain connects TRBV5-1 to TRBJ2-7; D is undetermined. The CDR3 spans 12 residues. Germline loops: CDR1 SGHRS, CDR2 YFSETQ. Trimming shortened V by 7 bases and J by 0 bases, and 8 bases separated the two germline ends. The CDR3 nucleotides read TGCGCCAGCTTCGCTAGCTCCTACGAGCAGTACTTC. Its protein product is CASFASSYEQYF.

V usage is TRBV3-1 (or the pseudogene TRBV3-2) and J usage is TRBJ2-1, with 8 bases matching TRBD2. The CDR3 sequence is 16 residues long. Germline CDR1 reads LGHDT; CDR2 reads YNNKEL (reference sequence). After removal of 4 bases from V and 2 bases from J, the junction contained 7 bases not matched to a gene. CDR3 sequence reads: CASSPLMRGAYNEQFF. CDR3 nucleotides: TGTGCCAGCAGCCCCTTGATGCGGGGGGCCTACAATGAGCAGTTCTTC.

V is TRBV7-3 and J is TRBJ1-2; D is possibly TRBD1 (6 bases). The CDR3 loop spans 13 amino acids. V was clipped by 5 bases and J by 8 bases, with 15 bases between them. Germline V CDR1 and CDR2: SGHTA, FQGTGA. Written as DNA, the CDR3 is TGTGCCAGCAGCGCACAGGGTGTCGGGGGCTACACCTTC. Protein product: CASSAQGVGGYTF.

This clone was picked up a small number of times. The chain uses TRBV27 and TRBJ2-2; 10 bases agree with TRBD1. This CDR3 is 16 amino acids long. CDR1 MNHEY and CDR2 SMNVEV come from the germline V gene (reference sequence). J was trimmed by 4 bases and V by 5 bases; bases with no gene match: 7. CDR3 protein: CASSPRQGAGTGELFF. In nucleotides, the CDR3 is TGTGCCAGCAGTCCAAGACAGGGGGCGGGCACCGGGGAGCTGTTTTTT.

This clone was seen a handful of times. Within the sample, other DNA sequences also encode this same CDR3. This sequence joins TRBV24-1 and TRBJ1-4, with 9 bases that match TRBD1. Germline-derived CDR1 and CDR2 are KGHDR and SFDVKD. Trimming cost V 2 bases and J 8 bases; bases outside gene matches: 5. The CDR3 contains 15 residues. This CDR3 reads CATSDSGQGNEKLFF. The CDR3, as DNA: TGTGCCACCAGTGATTCGGGACAGGGCAACGAAAAACTGTTTTTT.

The CDR3, as DNA: TGTGCCAGCAGCCCCATCTTTTGGACAGGAAGGCAGAGCGCTGAAGCTTTCTTT. It specifies CASSPIFWTGRQSAEAFF. This sequence joins TRBV3-1 (or the pseudogene TRBV3-2) and TRBJ1-1, with 7 bases matching TRBD1. Trimming removed 4 bases from V and 6 bases from J; junction bases left unmatched: 20. The germline V gene encodes CDR1 LGHDT and CDR2 YNNKEL (reference sequence). The CDR3 has 18 residues.

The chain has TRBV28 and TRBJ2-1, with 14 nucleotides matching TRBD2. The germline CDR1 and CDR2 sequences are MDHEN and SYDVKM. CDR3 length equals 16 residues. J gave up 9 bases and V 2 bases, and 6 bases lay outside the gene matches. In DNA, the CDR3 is TGTGCCAGCAGTTTAGGAGGACTAGCGGGGGGAGGTGAGCAGTTCTTC. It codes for CASSLGGLAGGGEQFF.

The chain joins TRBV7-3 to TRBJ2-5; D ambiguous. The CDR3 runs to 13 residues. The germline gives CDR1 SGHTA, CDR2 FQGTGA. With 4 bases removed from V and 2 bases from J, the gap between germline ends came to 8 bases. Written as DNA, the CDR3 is TGTGCCAGCAGCTCCGGTCTACAAGAGACCCAGTACTTC. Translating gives CASSSGLQETQYF.

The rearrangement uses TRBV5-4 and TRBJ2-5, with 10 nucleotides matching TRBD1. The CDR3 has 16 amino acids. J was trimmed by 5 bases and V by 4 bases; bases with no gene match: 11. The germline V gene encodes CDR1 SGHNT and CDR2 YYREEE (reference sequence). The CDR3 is CASSDQDRGRQETQYF. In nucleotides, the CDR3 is TGTGCCAGCAGCGACCAAGACAGGGGGCGTCAGGAGACCCAGTACTTC.